This T cell receptor (beta chain) was recorded in a study of technical replicates of blood from a few donors. Profiled with immunoSEQ multiplex PCR; TCRdb holds only in-frame clones, not every one. The sample yields roughly 80,000 clones, roughly 90% seen once. J gave up 6 bases and V 3 bases, and 1 base lay outside the gene matches. Germline-derived CDR1 and CDR2 are SGHTA and FQGNSA. The CDR3 loop spans 15 amino acids. The genes are TRBV7-2 and TRBJ2-2; TRBD2 matches 13 bases. The sequence was obtained from a human donor in good health. The sequencing sample was made of T cells isolated from PBMCs. The CDR3 here is CASSFGLAGAGELFF. In DNA, the CDR3 is TGTGCCAGCAGCTTCGGACTAGCGGGAGCCGGGGAGCTGTTTTTT.